The source of this T cell receptor (beta chain) is a study of metastatic and nonmetastatic thyroid tumors. Study outcomes and limitations: Malignant thyroid tumors reportedly exceeded benign nodules significantly in TCR beta diversity, with the difference appearing in blood and tumor.

Patients were all untreated before their thyroid surgery. Ten or more counts support this clone. The antigen is undetermined. Germline assignment: CDR1 SGDLS and CDR2 YYNGEE. Trimming removed 1 base from V and 3 bases from J; junction bases left unmatched: 0. The CDR3 runs to 15 residues. Per the original data handling: In papillary thyroid cancer, a distant-metastasis classifier was built using CDR3 differences across clinicopathological groups. Using MiXCR, TCRdb re-called clones from the PCR reads. These V and J calls are TCRdb output, not the study's own analysis. Counted here are almost 85,000 clones, around 12% occurring once; the ten biggest clones make up approximately 8.8%.

The sample taken for sequencing was tumor tissue. The rearrangement joins TRBV9 to TRBJ2-2; 10 bases align to TRBD2. This clonotype originated in a female donor with papillary thyroid cancer or a benign thyroid nodule (not recorded which). Some clones in this sample may be carry-over from other donors' samples. CDR3 coding DNA: TGTGCCAGCAGCGTACTAGCGGGAGACACCGGGGAGCTGTTTTTT. It encodes CASSVLAGDTGELFF.